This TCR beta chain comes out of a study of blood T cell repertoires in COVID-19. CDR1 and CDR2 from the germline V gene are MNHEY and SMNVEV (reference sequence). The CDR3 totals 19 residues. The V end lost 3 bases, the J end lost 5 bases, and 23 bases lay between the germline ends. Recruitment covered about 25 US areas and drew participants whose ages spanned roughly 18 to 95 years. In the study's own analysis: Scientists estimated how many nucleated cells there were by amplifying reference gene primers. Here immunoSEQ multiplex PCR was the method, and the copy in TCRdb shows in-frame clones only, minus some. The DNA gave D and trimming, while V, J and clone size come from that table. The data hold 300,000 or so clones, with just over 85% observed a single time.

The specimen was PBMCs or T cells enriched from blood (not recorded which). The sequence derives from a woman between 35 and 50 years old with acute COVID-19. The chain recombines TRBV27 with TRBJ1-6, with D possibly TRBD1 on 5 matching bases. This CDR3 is CASSFLQGSIAVHNSPLHF. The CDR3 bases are TGTGCCAGCAGTTTCCTCCAGGGAAGTATTGCGGTGCATAATTCACCCCTCCACTTT.